This T cell receptor (beta chain) is from a study of identical twins. TCRdb analysed the 5' RACE reads with MiXCR anew, one entry per CDR3 protein. Among about 690,000 distinct CDR3 sequences listed, 5.5% to 6.5% were seen once. This clonotype was observed at least ten times. Its antigen is unknown. The junction had 9 bases not matched to a gene; V was cut back by 7 bases and J by 5 bases. Germline V CDR1 and CDR2: SQVTM, ANQGSEA. The CDR3 has 14 amino acids. Overall study findings and caveats: Those out-of-frame alpha sequences shared by twins showed an excess of low generation probability. Carriage of fewer insertions was seen in abundant cord blood beta clonotypes, whereas memory repertoires showed none. The authors drew conclusions from cross-sectional statistical analysis rather than following the same donors. Out-of-frame beta sequences exhibited a weaker degree of excess twin sharing.

The sequenced sample consisted of naive T cells sorted from blood. The receptor was derived from a man between 18 and 29 years old in good health. This chain links TRBV29-1 with TRBJ2-7; 12 bases agree with TRBD1. This chain's CDR3 is CSASGTGGWNEQYF. In nucleotides, the CDR3 is TGCAGCGCTTCCGGGACAGGGGGCTGGAACGAGCAGTACTTC.